This T cell receptor (beta chain) was obtained from a study of Graves' ophthalmopathy and Graves' hyperthyroidism. Findings and limits, study-wide: Between ophthalmopathy and stable hyperthyroidism, a 13-signature model drew a separation with about 88% sensitivity and less than 83% specificity. Blood also contained most of the expanded thyroid clonotypes above 0.001 frequency.

Turning to this clonotype: Its antigen is still unknown.

J was trimmed by 1 base and V by 4 bases; bases with no gene match: 7. Germline loops: CDR1 MNHEY, CDR2 SVGAGI. The CDR3 is 17 amino acids. The study excluded patients with other autoimmune diseases, uncontrolled infections, pregnancy or lactation. RNA transcripts provided the template for amplifying TCR beta CDR3 regions. The authors performed first-round RT-PCR with HTBI primers and then a second-round multiplex PCR. MiXCR was run by TCRdb on the multiplex PCR reads, yielding one entry per CDR3 protein. The profile shows 500,000 to 800,000 distinct CDR3 sequences, about 38% of them singletons. The sequenced material came from peripheral blood. This clonotype was sampled from an adult man with Graves' ophthalmopathy. The rearrangement uses TRBV6-5 and TRBJ2-6; 7 bases are shared with TRBD1. CDR3 sequence (DNA): TGTGCCAGCAGTTCCGGGACAGTAGTTTCTGGGGCCAACGTCCTGACTTTC. Translated: CASSSGTVVSGANVLTF.